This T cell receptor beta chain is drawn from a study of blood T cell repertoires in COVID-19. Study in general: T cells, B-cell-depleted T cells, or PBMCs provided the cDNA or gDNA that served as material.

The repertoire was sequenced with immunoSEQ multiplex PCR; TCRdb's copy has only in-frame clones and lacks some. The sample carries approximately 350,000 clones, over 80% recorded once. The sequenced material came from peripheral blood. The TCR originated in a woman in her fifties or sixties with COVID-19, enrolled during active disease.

The CDR3 loop is CASSLGGNRAGGQETQYF. CDR3 in DNA: TGTGCCAGCAGCTTGGGTGGTAATAGAGCGGGCGGACAAGAGACCCAGTACTTC. The chain uses TRBV5-4 and TRBJ2-5; D is possibly TRBD2 (6 bases). V lost 0 bases and J 2 bases, leaving 20 bases between the germline ends. The CDR3 runs 18 residues. CDR1 and CDR2 (germline): SGHNT, YYREEE (reference sequence).